These 25 T cell receptor beta chains were sequenced from one sample in a study of blood T cell repertoires in COVID-19. Using immunoSEQ multiplex PCR, the repertoire was profiled, and TCRdb retains in-frame clones only, with some absent. The table includes roughly 700,000 clones, around 89% detected once. The sequenced sample was peripheral blood. The receptors derive from a woman younger than 30 with acute or convalescent COVID-19.

This chain uses TRBV19 with TRBJ1-2, with D hard to call. V was shortened by 3 bases and J by 0 bases, with 11 bases between the two germline ends. CDR1 is LNHDA and CDR2 is SQIVND in the germline V gene (reference sequence). This CDR3 has 15 residues. Here the CDR3 reads CASSMVPGSNYGYTF. DNA for the CDR3: TGTGCCAGTAGTATGGTTCCAGGTTCTAACTATGGCTACACCTTC.

This clone was observed a few times. J is TRBJ1-2 and V is TRBV6-5; perhaps TRBD1 as D (5 bases). The germline CDR1 and CDR2 sequences are MNHEY and SVGAGI. V gave up 4 bases and J gave up 2 bases, with 17 bases separating them. The CDR3 totals 16 residues. The CDR3 spells CASSSTQRGRNYGYTF. CDR3 coding DNA: TGTGCCAGCAGTTCGACCCAAAGGGGCCGAAACTATGGCTACACCTTC.

V gene TRBV29-1 combines with J gene TRBJ1-2; the D gene is possibly TRBD1 (6 bases). Germline loops: CDR1 SQVTM, CDR2 ANQGSEA. Trimming removed 4 bases from V and 5 bases from J, with 8 bases in between. The CDR3 length is 11 residues. The CDR3 nucleotides read TGCAGCGTTGCGGACAGTTATGGCTACACCTTC. Its translation: CSVADSYGYTF.

The chain carries TRBV5-4 and TRBJ1-1; D unresolved. CDR1 is SGHNT, CDR2 YYREEE, per germline (reference sequence). Trimming removed 6 bases from V and 5 bases from J, with 17 bases in between. This CDR3 has 14 residues. The CDR3 DNA sequence: TGTGCCAGCAACCAAGATCTCCTTGAGACTGAAGCTTTCTTT. Translation gives CASNQDLLETEAFF.

As to this clone: Other DNA sequences in the same sample also yield this CDR3. The chain is built from TRBV6-5 and TRBJ1-2, with D hard to call. Germline loops: CDR1 MNHEY, CDR2 SVGAGI. The CDR3 runs to 12 residues. The ends were cut back, 5 bases at V and 4 bases at J, with 8 bases in the middle. The CDR3, as DNA: TGTGCCAGCAGTATCGGTGGCTATGGCTACACCTTC. It is translated as CASSIGGYGYTF.

This chain connects TRBV7-2 to TRBJ2-7; D not certain. CDR1 and CDR2 (germline): SGHTA, FQGNSA. The CDR3 has 14 amino acids. V was pared by 1 base and J by 0 bases, with 7 bases between. The CDR3 sequence: CASSLVGSSYEQYF. In DNA, the CDR3 is TGTGCCAGCAGCTTAGTGGGCAGCTCCTACGAGCAGTACTTC.

This clone came up a few times. The rearrangement links TRBV5-1 to TRBJ1-5, with TRBD1 matching over 7 bases. In germline, CDR1 is SGHRS, CDR2 YFSETQ. Trimming cost V 7 bases and J 6 bases; bases outside gene matches: 13. The CDR3 length is 15 residues. CDR3: CASWAVQGVSQPQHF. In nucleotides, the CDR3 is TGCGCCAGCTGGGCGGTCCAGGGGGTAAGTCAGCCCCAGCATTTT.

The CDR3 DNA follows: TGTGCCAGCTCACCACCGGTAGGGGAAGACTATGGCTACACCTTC. It encodes CASSPPVGEDYGYTF. This chain uses TRBV18 with TRBJ1-2, with D perhaps matching TRBD1 (5 bases). Deletions cut 0 bases from V and 3 bases from J, with 11 bases between. The CDR3 covers 15 residues. Germline CDR1 is KGHSH and CDR2 is LQKENI. Combining the CDR3 with reference TRBV18 and TRBJ1-2 gives the whole variable domain NAGVMQNPRHLVRRRGQEARLRCSPMKGHSHVYWYRQLPEEGLKFMVYLQKENIIDESGMPKERFSAEFPKEGPSILRIQQVVRGDSAAYFCASSPPVGEDYGYTFGSGTRLTVV.

This chain connects TRBV5-6 to TRBJ1-6; D remains unclear. Per the germline V gene, CDR1 is SGHDT and CDR2 is YYEEEE. There are 13 residues in the CDR3. Trimming took 4 bases from V and 7 from J, leaving 9 bases between them. DNA for the CDR3: TGTGCCAGCAGCCGTATTGTGAATTCACCCCTCCACTTT. The encoded protein is CASSRIVNSPLHF.

The chain employs TRBV30 and TRBJ1-3; a weak D match, TRBD1 (5 bases). The germline V and J ends were trimmed by 7 bases and 3 bases, with 13 bases remaining between them. The CDR3 has 13 residues. Germline CDR1 GTSNPN, CDR2 SVGIG (reference sequence). The CDR3 reads CAFGRGFGNTIYF. The CDR3 DNA is TGTGCCTTTGGAAGGGGTTTTGGAAACACCATATATTTT. The complete variable domain, with remaining parts taken from reference TRBV30 and TRBJ1-3, reads SQTIHQWPATLVQPVGSPLSLECTVEGTSNPNLYWYRQAAGRGLQLLFYSVGIGQISSEVPQNLSASRPQDRQFILSSKKLLLSDSGFYLCAFGRGFGNTIYFGEGSWLTVV.

J is TRBJ2-1 and V is TRBV6-5; the match to TRBD1 covers 10 bases. After removal of 0 bases from V and 4 bases from J, the junction contained 3 bases not matched to a gene. CDR3 length: 16 residues. CDR1 MNHEY and CDR2 SVGAGI come from the germline V gene. The CDR3 DNA sequence: TGTGCCAGCAGTTACTCAGACAGGGGGCGTTACAATGAGCAGTTCTTC. Protein sequence: CASSYSDRGRYNEQFF.

The rearrangement links TRBV11-2 to TRBJ1-2; D possibly corresponds to TRBD1 (6 bases). There are 14 residues in the CDR3. Deletions cut 3 bases from V and 2 bases from J, with 10 bases between. Germline V lookup: CDR1 SGHAT, CDR2 FQNNGV. For the CDR3, the DNA is TGTGCCAGCAGCTTCGCCACAGGGAACTATGGCTACACCTTC. Translated: CASSFATGNYGYTF.

V usage is TRBV5-1 and J usage is TRBJ2-7; 9 bases map to TRBD1. J was trimmed by 3 bases and V by 2 bases; bases with no gene match: 9. CDR1 and CDR2 (germline): SGHRS, YFSETQ. There are 16 residues in the CDR3. Here the CDR3 DNA reads TGCGCCAGCAGCTTCCCCGTGACAGGGGGTCGCTACGAGCAGTACTTC. Its protein product is CASSFPVTGGRYEQYF.

The chain carries TRBV28 and TRBJ1-2, with D possibly matching TRBD1 (5 bases). Trimming removed 3 bases at V and 9 bases at J, with 17 bases between. CDR3 length: 14 residues. Germline lookup yields CDR1 MDHEN and CDR2 SYDVKM. CDR3 in DNA: TGTGCCAGCAGTTTCCCCGGGGGGGGTCTTAGCTACACCTTC. Translation: CASSFPGGGLSYTF.

The V gene is TRBV14, the J gene TRBJ2-5; D unclear. V gave up 0 bases and J gave up 1 base, with 6 bases separating them. The germline gives CDR1 SGHDN, CDR2 FVKESK. The length of the CDR3 is 14 residues. For the CDR3, the DNA is TGTGCCAGCAGCCAAGATGGGCCCCAAGAGACCCAGTACTTC. Its protein is CASSQDGPQETQYF.

The CDR3 spells CASSKDYYGYTF. The CDR3 region has the DNA TGTGCCAGTAGTAAAGACTACTATGGCTACACCTTC. The J gene is TRBJ1-2, the V gene TRBV19; D is unresolved. Trimming pared 4 bases from V and 3 bases from J, leaving 6 bases between. The germline CDR1 and CDR2 sequences are LNHDA and SQIVND (reference sequence). CDR3 size: 12 residues.

The rearrangement uses TRBV6-5 and TRBJ1-6, with D maybe TRBD1 (5 bases). V dropped 7 bases and J dropped 6 bases, with 13 bases sitting between them. Looked up from germline, CDR1 is MNHEY and CDR2 is SVGAGI. The CDR3 consists of 14 residues. CDR3 bases: TGTGCCAGCAACCCAGGGTTGTTTAATTCACCCCTCCACTTT. Its protein is CASNPGLFNSPLHF.

Comments on this clone: The same CDR3 also results from other DNA sequences found in this sample. The gene calls are TRBV6-5 and TRBJ1-5; TRBD1 might be the D (5 bases). Per germline, CDR1 MNHEY and CDR2 SVGAGI. The CDR3 loop spans 14 amino acids. Trimming took off 5 bases at V and 0 bases at J, with 8 bases between the two ends. The CDR3 sequence: CASSRDYSNQPQHF. CDR3 sequence (DNA): TGTGCCAGCAGTCGGGACTATAGCAATCAGCCCCAGCATTTT.

J is TRBJ2-1 and V is TRBV2; the D gene is possibly TRBD2 (5 bases). Looked up from germline, CDR1 is SNHLY and CDR2 is FYNNEI. V lost 1 base to trimming and J lost 5 bases, with 21 bases between them. The CDR3 length is 18 residues. In DNA form, the CDR3 reads TGTGCCAGCAGTGAAGTCCCCCCTTCGGGGATCGGCAACAATGAGCAGTTCTTC. Residues: CASSEVPPSGIGNNEQFF. Full variable domain (remainder filled in from reference TRBV2 and TRBJ2-1): EPEVTQTPSHQVTQMGQEVILRCVPISNHLYFYWYRQILGQKVEFLVSFYNNEISEKSEIFDDQFSVERPDGSNFTLKIRSTKLEDSAMYFCASSEVPPSGIGNNEQFFGPGTRLTVL.

The V gene is TRBV10-3, the J gene TRBJ2-6, with TRBD1 matching 7 bases. This CDR3 spans 16 amino acids. CDR1 ENHRY and CDR2 SYGVKD come from the germline V gene. After removal of 2 bases from V and 1 base from J, the junction contained 2 bases not matched to a gene. CDR3 sequence (DNA): TGTGCCATCAGTGAGAACAGGGGTTCTGGGGCCAACGTCCTGACTTTC. Amino acids: CAISENRGSGANVLTF.

The chain uses TRBV27 and TRBJ2-7; TRBD1 matches 12 bases. The germline V gene has CDR1 MNHEY and CDR2 SMNVEV (reference sequence). J lost 4 bases, V lost 6 bases, and 7 bases had no gene match. This CDR3 has 15 residues. The CDR3 reads CASRAGDRGRYEQYF. In nucleotides, the CDR3 is TGTGCCAGCAGGGCAGGGGACAGGGGGCGGTACGAGCAGTACTTC.

This chain uses TRBV4-1 with TRBJ1-1; TRBD1 matches at 8 bases. The CDR3 loop spans 13 amino acids. Germline values: CDR1 MGHRA, CDR2 YSYEKL. V trimming: 4 bases; J trimming: 3 bases; junction bases outside the gene matches: 1. The CDR3 protein is CASSPDRDTEAFF. CDR3 bases: TGCGCCAGCAGCCCGGACAGGGACACTGAAGCTTTCTTT.

This chain uses TRBV5-8 with TRBJ1-2, with D maybe TRBD1 (6 bases). Germline values: CDR1 SGHTS, CDR2 YDEGEE. The V end lost 8 bases, the J end lost 2 bases, and 16 bases lay between the germline ends. This CDR3 has 14 amino acids. The DNA of the CDR3 is TGTGCCAGTATAGGACAGCCGTTCAACTATGGCTACACCTTC. This encodes CASIGQPFNYGYTF.

The chain recombines TRBV6-1 with TRBJ2-7; possible D gene TRBD1, 7 bases. Germline lookup yields CDR1 MNHNS and CDR2 SASEGT. V was clipped by 1 base and J by 2 bases, with 15 bases between them. CDR3 length: 16 amino acids. The CDR3 bases are TGTGCCAGCAGTGAAGAGCAGGGGGGCTCGACCTACGAGCAGTACTTC. This gives the protein CASSEEQGGSTYEQYF.

This clone has just one count. The genes are TRBV15 and TRBJ2-5; TRBD1 matches 7 bases. V dropped 5 bases and J dropped 1; count of bases not matched to a gene: 1. CDR1 is LNHNV, CDR2 YYDKDF, per germline (reference sequence). The CDR3 is 13 amino acids. The CDR3 here is CATSRDSQETQYF. CDR3 in DNA: TGTGCCACCAGCCGGGACAGCCAAGAGACCCAGTACTTC.